This T cell receptor beta chain appears in the sequencing data of a study of T cells after yellow fever vaccination. This clonotype occurred a few times. Trimming cost V 7 bases and J 0 bases; bases outside gene matches: 19. Germline V gene data show CDR1 as SQVTM and CDR2 as ANQGSEA. This CDR3 region has 19 residues. TCRdb used MiXCR to reprocess the 5' RACE reads, holding one entry per CDR3 protein. The sample yields 300,000 or so distinct CDR3 sequences, approximately 4.2% seen once. The sample in question was PBMCs, obtained 5 days after the yellow fever booster vaccination. The clonotype originates from a man younger than 35 who received the YFV17D yellow fever vaccine. The chain is built from TRBV29-1 and TRBJ1-3, with 9 bases identical to TRBD1. DNA for the CDR3: TGCAGCGCTGTACCGGGACAGGGAAAAGGAGGATTCTCTGGAAACACCATATATTTT. Protein: CSAVPGQGKGGFSGNTIYF. Combining the CDR3 with reference TRBV29-1 and TRBJ1-3 gives the whole variable domain SAVISQKPSRDICQRGTSLTIQCQVDSQVTMMFWYRQQPGQSLTLIATANQGSEATYESGFVIDKFPISRPNLTFSTLTVSNMSPEDSSIYLCSAVPGQGKGGFSGNTIYFGEGSWLTVV.